This T cell receptor beta chain emerged from a study of T cell clones after liver transplantation. Study-level background: A pre-transplant mixed lymphocyte reaction with TCRbeta sequencing defined graft-donor-reactive clones followed in post-transplant blood.

The CDR3 length is 15 residues. The V gene's germline CDR1 is SGDLS and CDR2 YYNGEE. V was shortened by 0 bases and J by 4 bases, with 8 bases between the two germline ends. The data were produced by immunoSEQ multiplex PCR, yet TCRdb's version contains in-frame clones alone and is incomplete. The data contain around 110,000 clones, roughly nine tenths of them singletons. The receptor's source is a human patient who received a liver transplant. Some T cells may trace back to the graft donor. This rearrangement joins TRBV9 to TRBJ2-6; the D is unclear. The source was CD4+ T cells from blood, collected 12 months after liver transplant. The CDR3 sequence: CASSVGLSGANVLTF. Written as DNA, the CDR3 is TGTGCCAGCAGCGTAGGACTGTCCGGGGCCAACGTCCTGACTTTC. Supplemented by reference TRBV9 and TRBJ2-6, the full variable domain reads DSGVTQTPKHLITATGQRVTLRCSPRSGDLSVYWYQQSLDQGLQFLIQYYNGEERAKGNILERFSAQQFPDLHSELNLSSLELGDSALYFCASSVGLSGANVLTFGAGSRLTVL.